These 26 T cell receptor beta chains share one sample of origin, sequenced in a study of neurological immune-mediated disorders. TCRdb independently ran MiXCR on the 5' RACE reads; one entry per CDR3 protein. The sample records about 50,000 distinct CDR3 sequences, 10% being singletons. The specimen sequenced was PBMCs. These receptors were taken from a woman between 40 and 50 years old with HTLV-1-associated myelopathy (HAM/TSP).

The sample holds many counts of this clonotype. The chain has TRBV7-3 and TRBJ2-1; 14 nucleotides match TRBD2. With V trimmed by 0 bases and J by 2 bases, 3 bases remained unmatched. The CDR3 is made up of 18 amino acids. Germline V gene lookup returns CDR1 SGHTA and CDR2 FQGTGA. DNA for the CDR3: TGTGCCAGCAGCTTAACCGGACTAGCGGGGGGCCCCTACAATGAGCAGTTCTTC. Encoded protein: CASSLTGLAGGPYNEQFF.

In regard to this clonotype: A much larger clone differs from this one at a single base, so this may be a read error. The V gene is TRBV20-1, the J gene TRBJ1-1; tentatively, D is TRBD1 (5 bases). This CDR3 has 11 amino acids. CDR1 DFQATT and CDR2 SNEGSKA come from the germline V gene (reference sequence). Trimming removed 6 bases from V and 7 bases from J, with 12 bases in between. The CDR3 nucleotides are TGCAGTGCACGCAGGGACTTTGAAGCTTTCTTT. Protein: CSARRDFEAFF.

The sample holds many counts of this clonotype. The chain has TRBV5-1 and TRBJ2-7; 10 nucleotides align to TRBD2. This CDR3 is built from 15 residues. Unmatched junction bases numbered 7, after V lost 3 bases and J lost 4 bases. Germline loops: CDR1 SGHRS, CDR2 YFSETQ. This CDR3 is CASSSALGLAYEQYF. CDR3 nucleotides: TGCGCCAGCAGCTCGGCCTTGGGACTAGCGTACGAGCAGTACTTC.

There are many counts of this clonotype. A read error may produce the germline difference seen at one junction end. This chain uses TRBV6-2 or TRBV6-3 with TRBJ2-1; 13 positions agree with TRBD2. The CDR3 has 12 amino acids. Germline loops: CDR1 MNHEY, CDR2 SVGEGT. The CDR3 loop reads CASSQTGTSGIF. CDR3 DNA sequence: TGTGCCAGCAGTCAAACCGGGACTAGCGGGATCTTC.

This clonotype showed up many times. CDR3 sequence: CASRKGTDFIEQYF. The CDR3 DNA sequence: TGCGCCAGCAGAAAAGGGACAGACTTCATCGAGCAGTACTTC. The chain combines TRBV5-1 with TRBJ2-7; 7 bases are shared with TRBD1. Germline V gives CDR1 SGHRS, CDR2 YFSETQ. V lost 5 bases and J lost 6; bases outside the gene matches: 11. The CDR3 has 14 amino acids.

The table lists this clonotype with many counts. CDR3 sequence reads: CASSYRDDTDTQYF. The CDR3 nucleotides read TGTGCCAGCAGTTACCGGGACGACACAGATACGCAGTATTTT. The chain uses TRBV6-5 and TRBJ2-3, with D perhaps being TRBD1 or TRBD2 (5 bases each). CDR3 length: 14 residues. The germline V gene has CDR1 MNHEY and CDR2 SVGAGI. V shed 2 bases and J shed 2 bases, with 8 bases lying between them.

This clonotype occurred many times. CDR3 sequence: CASSQVSGGPYNEQFF. CDR3 DNA: TGCGCCAGCAGCCAAGTCTCGGGGGGCCCCTACAATGAGCAGTTCTTC. The chain links TRBV4-3 to TRBJ2-1, with D perhaps matching TRBD2 (7 bases). The germline CDR1 and CDR2 sequences are LGHNA and YSLEER. CDR3 length: 16 residues. Trimming pared 1 base from V and 2 bases from J, leaving 12 bases between.

This clonotype was recorded many times. V usage is TRBV5-1 and J usage is TRBJ1-5; weak D call: TRBD1 (5 bases). Looked up from germline, CDR1 is SGHRS and CDR2 is YFSETQ. The CDR3 has 15 amino acids. With 4 bases removed from V and 1 base from J, the gap between germline ends came to 12 bases. CDR3 amino acids: CASSPGTVSNQPQHF. CDR3 nucleotide sequence: TGCGCCAGCAGCCCCGGGACGGTGAGCAATCAGCCCCAGCATTTT.

This clonotype was found many times. This chain uses TRBV12-3 or TRBV12-4 with TRBJ1-5; D perhaps matches TRBD1 (5 bases). There are 15 residues in the CDR3. The ends were cut back, 6 bases at V and 3 bases at J, with 15 bases in the middle. The CDR3 DNA is TGTGCCAGCAGACTCGGGACGGCCTACAATCAGCCCCAGCATTTT. Translation: CASRLGTAYNQPQHF.

This clonotype was seen at least ten times. J is TRBJ1-4 and V is TRBV20-1; D is possibly TRBD1 (5 bases). Trimming took 5 bases from V and 5 from J, leaving 12 bases between them. The length of the CDR3 is 13 residues. Looked up from germline, CDR1 is DFQATT and CDR2 is SNEGSKA (reference sequence). Here the CDR3 reads CSALERGNEKLFF. CDR3 DNA: TGCAGTGCTCTTGAGAGGGGAAATGAAAAACTGTTTTTT.

This clonotype has a count of ten or more. A much larger clone lies a single base off, so this may be a read error. The chain uses TRBV18 and TRBJ2-7; weak D call: TRBD1 (6 bases). The germline gives CDR1 KGHSH, CDR2 LQKENI. The CDR3 consists of 13 residues. CDR3 residues: CANSPNRAYEQYF. CDR3 sequence (DNA): TGTGCCAACTCACCAAACAGGGCCTACGAGCAGTACTTC.

This clonotype came up once. This clone may be a read error of a much larger clone one base away. V and J are TRBV2 and TRBJ1-2; D is unresolved. Between the trimmed V and J ends, which lost 9 bases and 8 bases, there was a span of 16 bases. CDR1 and CDR2 from the germline V gene are SNHLY and FYNNEI. CDR3 length: 12 residues. The CDR3 reads CARESPIWGYTF. CDR3 coding DNA: TGTGCCAGAGAGAGCCCGATATGGGGCTACACCTTC.

This clonotype was picked up many times. This sequence joins TRBV14 and TRBJ2-1; TRBD2 agrees at 10 bases. CDR3 length: 16 amino acids. The trim removed 4 bases at V and 7 bases at J, leaving 10 bases unmatched. Germline V lookup: CDR1 SGHDN, CDR2 FVKESK. The CDR3 loop reads CASSPLSSGGFNEQFF. Here the CDR3 DNA reads TGTGCCAGCAGCCCTCTCTCTAGCGGGGGTTTTAATGAGCAGTTCTTC.

This clonotype was counted ten times or more. The chain carries TRBV6-5 and TRBJ2-2, with 11 positions matching TRBD2. This CDR3 has 17 residues. Trimming took 6 bases from V and 0 from J; bases not matched to a gene: 6. Germline CDR1 reads MNHEY; CDR2 reads SVGAGI. The CDR3 spells CASSRSGGVSNTGELFF. The CDR3 bases are TGTGCCAGCAGCCGTAGCGGGGGGGTATCGAACACCGGGGAGCTGTTTTTT.

CDR3 protein: CASSPRRTGELFF. The CDR3 nucleotides read TGCGCCAGCAGCCCCCGCCGCACCGGGGAGCTGTTTTTT. The chain is built from TRBV5-1 and TRBJ2-2; D remains ambiguous. This CDR3 is built from 13 residues. V shed 4 bases and J shed 4 bases, with 8 bases lying between them. Germline V CDR1 and CDR2: SGHRS, YFSETQ. The variable domain in full, completed from reference TRBV5-1 and TRBJ2-2, reads KAGVTQTPRYLIKTRGQQVTLSCSPISGHRSVSWYQQTPGQGLQFLFEYFSETQRNKGNFPGRFSGRQFSNSRSEMNVSTLELGDSALYLCASSPRRTGELFFGEGSRLTVL.

Ten or more counts support this clonotype. J is TRBJ2-1 and V is TRBV6-1; 8 nucleotides match TRBD2. The V and J ends lost 4 bases and 4 bases, in that order; junction bases with no gene match: 3. Germline CDR1 and CDR2: MNHNS and SASEGT. The CDR3 is 14 amino acids. DNA for the CDR3: TGTGCCAGCAGTGTCACTAGCGGTTACAATGAGCAGTTCTTC. This gives the protein CASSVTSGYNEQFF.

A remark on this clonotype: With a much larger clone just one base away, this may be a read error. The CDR3 reads CSVEDADPNTEAFF. Written as DNA, the CDR3 is TGCAGCGTTGAAGATGCGGACCCGAACACTGAAGCTTTCTTT. J is TRBJ1-1 and V is TRBV29-1; D remains unclear. Trimming took off 0 bases at V and 1 base at J, with 9 bases between the two ends. The germline CDR1 and CDR2 sequences are SQVTM and ANQGSEA. The CDR3 runs to 14 residues.

This clonotype was counted a few times. The gene calls are TRBV6-2 or TRBV6-3 and TRBJ2-7, with 12 bases matching TRBD1. Per the germline V gene, CDR1 is MNHEY and CDR2 is SVGEGT. V lost 6 bases and J lost 5; bases outside the gene matches: 8. The CDR3 has 15 amino acids. The DNA of the CDR3 is TGTGCCAGCAGCTATCCGGGACAGGGGGCGCACGAGCAGTACTTC. This translates into CASSYPGQGAHEQYF.

Only a few counts were recorded for this clonotype. The chain uses TRBV11-3 and TRBJ2-5; 10 nucleotides line up with TRBD2. The germline V gene encodes CDR1 SGHNT and CDR2 YENEEA. CDR3 length: 15 residues. V shed 2 bases and J 4 bases; nucleotides not matched to a gene: 4. The CDR3 spells CASSLLAGAVETQYF. Written as DNA, the CDR3 is TGTGCCAGCAGCTTACTAGCGGGGGCGGTAGAGACCCAGTACTTC.

In this sample, this clonotype turned up many times. CDR3 nucleotide sequence: TGTGCCAGCTCACCACCGGGGGCCGGGGGGGGCCCCCATGAGCAGTTCTTC. This codes for CASSPPGAGGGPHEQFF. This rearrangement joins TRBV18 to TRBJ2-1, with 8 bases that match TRBD2. CDR1 is KGHSH and CDR2 is LQKENI in the germline V gene. Losses at the gene ends were 0 bases for V and 8 bases for J; bases not matched to a gene: 12. The CDR3 is 17 residues long.

The chain employs TRBV21-1 and TRBJ2-3; no DNA check was done on the table's D call, TRBD2. TRBV21-1 is a documented pseudogene. CDR3 length equals 17 residues. For the CDR3, the DNA is TGTGCCAGCAGCAAATGGGCTAGCGGGGGGACCAAAGATACGCAGTATTTT. The encoded protein is CASSKWASGGTKDTQYF.

This clonotype was observed at least ten times. The chain links TRBV6-1 to TRBJ2-3, with 8 bases identical to TRBD2. This CDR3 contains 15 residues. CDR1 is MNHNS and CDR2 is SASEGT in the germline V gene. The trim removed 6 bases at V and 5 bases at J, leaving 10 bases unmatched. The CDR3 loop reads CASSPNPGGQDTQYF. In DNA, the CDR3 is TGTGCCAGCAGCCCAAATCCGGGGGGGCAAGATACGCAGTATTTT.

This clonotype was seen many times. The gene calls are TRBV5-6 and TRBJ2-1, with 7 bases that match TRBD1. Germline CDR1 is SGHDT and CDR2 is YYEEEE. The CDR3 totals 17 residues. V lost 3 bases to trimming and J lost 5 bases; unmatched junction nucleotides: 14. The CDR3 is CASSYLTQGFRDNEQFF. CDR3 DNA: TGTGCCAGCAGCTACCTAACACAGGGGTTTCGCGACAATGAGCAGTTCTTC.

This clonotype appeared many times. J is TRBJ1-6 and V is TRBV4-3; D possibly corresponds to TRBD1 (5 bases). CDR1 and CDR2 (germline): LGHNA, YSLEER. Trimming left V 2 bases short and J 0 bases short, with 20 bases between. The CDR3 totals 20 residues. CDR3: CASSQWGVGPESSYNSPLHF. Here the CDR3 DNA reads TGCGCCAGCAGCCAATGGGGAGTGGGGCCTGAAAGCTCCTATAATTCACCCCTCCACTTT.

Turning to this clonotype: Possible read error: a much larger clone is one base away. This chain links TRBV20-1 with TRBJ1-1, with D tentatively TRBD1 (6 bases). Germline CDR1 and CDR2: DFQATT and SNEGSKA (reference sequence). V was clipped by 5 bases and J by 4 bases, with 17 bases between them. This CDR3 has 14 residues. CDR3 DNA sequence: TGCAGTGCTCAGGTGGGGGCGTTGGCCACTGAAGCTTTCTTT. This sequence encodes CSAQVGALATEAFF.

This clonotype was picked up many times. V gene TRBV4-2 combines with J gene TRBJ1-4; TRBD1 aligns across 10 bases. Looked up from germline, CDR1 is LGHNA and CDR2 is YNFKEQ. This CDR3 has 16 residues. Trimming cost V 4 bases and J 2 bases; bases outside gene matches: 4. The CDR3 DNA follows: TGTGCCAGCAGCCGCCGGACAGGGGGGACTAATGAAAAACTGTTTTTT. Translation gives CASSRRTGGTNEKLFF.